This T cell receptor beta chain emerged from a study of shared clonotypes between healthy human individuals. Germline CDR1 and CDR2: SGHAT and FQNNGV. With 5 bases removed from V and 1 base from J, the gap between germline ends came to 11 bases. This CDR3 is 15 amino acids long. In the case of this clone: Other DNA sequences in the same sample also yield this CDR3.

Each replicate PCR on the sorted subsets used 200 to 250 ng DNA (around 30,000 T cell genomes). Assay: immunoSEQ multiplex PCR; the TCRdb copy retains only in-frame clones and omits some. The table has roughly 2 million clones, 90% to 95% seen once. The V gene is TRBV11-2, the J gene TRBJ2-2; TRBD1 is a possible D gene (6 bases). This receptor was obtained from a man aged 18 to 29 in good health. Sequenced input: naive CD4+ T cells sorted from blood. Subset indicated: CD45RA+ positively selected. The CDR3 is CASSPGTKNTGELFF. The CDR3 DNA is TGTGCCAGCAGCCCCGGGACAAAGAACACCGGGGAGCTGTTTTTT.